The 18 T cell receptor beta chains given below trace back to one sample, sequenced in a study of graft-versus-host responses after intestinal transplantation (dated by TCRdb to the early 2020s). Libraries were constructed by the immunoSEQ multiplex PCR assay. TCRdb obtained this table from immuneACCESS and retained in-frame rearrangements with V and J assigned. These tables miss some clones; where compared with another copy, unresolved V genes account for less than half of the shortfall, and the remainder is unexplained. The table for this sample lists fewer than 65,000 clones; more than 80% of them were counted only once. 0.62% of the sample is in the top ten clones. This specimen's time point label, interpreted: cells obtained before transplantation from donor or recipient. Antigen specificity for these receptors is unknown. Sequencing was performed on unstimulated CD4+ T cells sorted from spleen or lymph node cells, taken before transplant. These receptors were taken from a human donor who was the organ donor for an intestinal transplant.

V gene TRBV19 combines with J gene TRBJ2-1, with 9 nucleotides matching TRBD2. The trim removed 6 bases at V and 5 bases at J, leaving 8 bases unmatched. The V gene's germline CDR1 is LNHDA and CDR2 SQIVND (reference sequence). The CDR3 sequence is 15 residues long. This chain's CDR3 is CASRASGTLHNEQFF. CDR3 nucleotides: TGTGCCAGTAGGGCTAGCGGGACCCTACACAATGAGCAGTTCTTC.

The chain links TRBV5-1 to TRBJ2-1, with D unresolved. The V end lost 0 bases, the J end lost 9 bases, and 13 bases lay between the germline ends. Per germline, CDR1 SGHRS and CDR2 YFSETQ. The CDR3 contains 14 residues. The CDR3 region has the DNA TGCGCCAGCAGCTTGGAGGCTAGTTCGGTTGAGCAGTTCTTC. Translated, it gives CASSLEASSVEQFF.

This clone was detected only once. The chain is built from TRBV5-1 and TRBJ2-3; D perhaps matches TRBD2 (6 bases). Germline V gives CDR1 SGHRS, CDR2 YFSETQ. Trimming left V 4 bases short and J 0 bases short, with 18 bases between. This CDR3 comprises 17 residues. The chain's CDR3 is CASSQTRAGTSTDTQYF. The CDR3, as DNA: TGCGCCAGCAGCCAGACTCGAGCGGGTACTAGCACAGATACGCAGTATTTT.

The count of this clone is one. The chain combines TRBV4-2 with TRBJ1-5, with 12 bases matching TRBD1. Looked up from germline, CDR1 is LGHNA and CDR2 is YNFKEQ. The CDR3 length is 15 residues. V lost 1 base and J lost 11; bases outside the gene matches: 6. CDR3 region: CASSQGDRGRGAQHF. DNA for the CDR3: TGTGCCAGCAGCCAAGGGGACAGGGGGCGCGGGGCCCAGCATTTT.

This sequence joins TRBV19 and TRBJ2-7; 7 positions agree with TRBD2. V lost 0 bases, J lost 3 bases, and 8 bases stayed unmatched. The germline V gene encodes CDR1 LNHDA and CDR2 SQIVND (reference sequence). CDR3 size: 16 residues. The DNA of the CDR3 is TGTGCCAGTAGTATAGATACGGCTAGCGGAAACTACGAGCAGTACTTC. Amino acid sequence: CASSIDTASGNYEQYF.

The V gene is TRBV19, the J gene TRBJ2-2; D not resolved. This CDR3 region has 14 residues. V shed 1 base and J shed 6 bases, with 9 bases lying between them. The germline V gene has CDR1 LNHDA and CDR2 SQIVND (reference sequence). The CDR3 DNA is TGTGCCAGTAGTATAGTTGACTCCCCCGGGGAGCTGTTTTTT. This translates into CASSIVDSPGELFF. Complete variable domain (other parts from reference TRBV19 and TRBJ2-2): DGGITQSPKYLFRKEGQNVTLSCEQNLNHDAMYWYRQDPGQGLRLIYYSQIVNDFQKGDIAEGYSVSREKKESFPLTVTSAQKNPTAFYLCASSIVDSPGELFFGEGSRLTVL.

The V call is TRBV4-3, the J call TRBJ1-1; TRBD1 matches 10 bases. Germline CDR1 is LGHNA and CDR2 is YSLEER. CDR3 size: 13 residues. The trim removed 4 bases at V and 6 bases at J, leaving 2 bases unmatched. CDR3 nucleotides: TGCGCCAGCAGCCCGGACAGGGGGTCTGAAGCTTTCTTT. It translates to CASSPDRGSEAFF.

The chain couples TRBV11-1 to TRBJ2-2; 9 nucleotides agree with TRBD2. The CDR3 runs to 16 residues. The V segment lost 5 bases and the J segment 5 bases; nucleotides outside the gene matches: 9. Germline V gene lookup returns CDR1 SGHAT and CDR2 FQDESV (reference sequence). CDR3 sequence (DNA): TGTGCCAGCAGCCCTAGACTAGCGGCACGGACCGGGGAGCTGTTTTTT. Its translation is CASSPRLAARTGELFF.

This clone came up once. The CDR3 is CASSWQGNGYTF. CDR3 nucleotides: TGTGCCAGCAGTTGGCAGGGGAATGGCTACACCTTC. The gene calls are TRBV6-5 and TRBJ1-2; tentatively, D is TRBD1 (6 bases). CDR3 length: 12 amino acids. Germline CDR1 is MNHEY and CDR2 is SVGAGI. The V and J ends lost 4 bases and 6 bases respectively, with 9 bases between them.

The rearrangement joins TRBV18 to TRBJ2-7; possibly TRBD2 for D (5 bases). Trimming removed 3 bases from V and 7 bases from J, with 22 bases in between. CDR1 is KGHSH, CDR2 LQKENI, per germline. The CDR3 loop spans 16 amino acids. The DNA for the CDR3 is TGTGCCAGCTCACCCCCCCCCGGGATCCCGGGGTGTGAGCAGTACTTC. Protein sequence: CASSPPPGIPGCEQYF.

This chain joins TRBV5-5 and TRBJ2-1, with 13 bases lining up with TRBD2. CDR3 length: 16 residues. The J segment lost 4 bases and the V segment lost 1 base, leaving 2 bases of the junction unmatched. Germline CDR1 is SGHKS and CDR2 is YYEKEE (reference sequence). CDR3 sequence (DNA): TGTGCCAGCAGCTTGACTAGCGGGAGGGATTACAATGAGCAGTTCTTC. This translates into CASSLTSGRDYNEQFF.

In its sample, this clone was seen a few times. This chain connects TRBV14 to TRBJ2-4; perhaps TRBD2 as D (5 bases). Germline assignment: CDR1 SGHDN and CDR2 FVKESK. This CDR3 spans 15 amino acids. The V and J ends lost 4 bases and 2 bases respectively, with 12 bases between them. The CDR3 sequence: CASSPHGIPKNIQYF. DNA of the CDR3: TGTGCCAGCAGCCCCCACGGGATTCCCAAAAACATTCAGTACTTC.

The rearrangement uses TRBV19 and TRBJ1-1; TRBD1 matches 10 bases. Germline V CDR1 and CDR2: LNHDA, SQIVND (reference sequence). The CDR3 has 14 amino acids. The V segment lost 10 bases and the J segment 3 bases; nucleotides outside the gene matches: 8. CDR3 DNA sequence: TGTGCCACCACCGGGACAGGGGCGGACACTGAAGCTTTCTTT. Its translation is CATTGTGADTEAFF.

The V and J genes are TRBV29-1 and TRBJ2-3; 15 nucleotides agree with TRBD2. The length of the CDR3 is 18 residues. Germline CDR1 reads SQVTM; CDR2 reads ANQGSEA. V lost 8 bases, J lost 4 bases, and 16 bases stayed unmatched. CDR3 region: CSPIRWTSGRVTPDTQYF. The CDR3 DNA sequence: TGCAGCCCAATTAGGTGGACTAGCGGGAGGGTAACCCCAGATACGCAGTATTTT.

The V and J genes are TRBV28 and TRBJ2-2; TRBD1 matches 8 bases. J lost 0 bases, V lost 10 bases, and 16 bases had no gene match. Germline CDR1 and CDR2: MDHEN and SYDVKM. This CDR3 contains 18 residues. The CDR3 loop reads CATRRGQAHPANTGELFF. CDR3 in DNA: TGTGCCACCCGGCGGGGACAGGCCCATCCCGCGAACACCGGGGAGCTGTTTTTT.

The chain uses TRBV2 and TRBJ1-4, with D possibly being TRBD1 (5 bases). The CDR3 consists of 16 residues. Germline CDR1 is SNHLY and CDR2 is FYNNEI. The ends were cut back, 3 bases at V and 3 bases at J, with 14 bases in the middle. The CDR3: CASSEGGLGSNEKLFF. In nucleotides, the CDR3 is TGTGCCAGCAGTGAGGGGGGTTTGGGATCTAATGAAAAACTGTTTTTT.

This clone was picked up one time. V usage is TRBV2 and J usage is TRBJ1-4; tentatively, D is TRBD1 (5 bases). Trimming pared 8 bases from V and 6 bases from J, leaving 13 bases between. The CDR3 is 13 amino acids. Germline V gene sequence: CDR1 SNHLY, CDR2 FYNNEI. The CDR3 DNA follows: TGTGCCAGCCGGGGGGACGGTTATGAAAAACTGTTTTTT. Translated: CASRGDGYEKLFF.

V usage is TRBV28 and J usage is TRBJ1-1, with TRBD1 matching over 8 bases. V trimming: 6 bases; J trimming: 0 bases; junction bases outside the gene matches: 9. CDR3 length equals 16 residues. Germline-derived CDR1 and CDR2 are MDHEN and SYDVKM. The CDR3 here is CASRAAGGALNTEAFF. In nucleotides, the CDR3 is TGTGCCAGCAGAGCGGCAGGGGGCGCCTTGAACACTGAAGCTTTCTTT. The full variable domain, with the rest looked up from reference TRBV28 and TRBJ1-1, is DVKVTQSSRYLVKRTGEKVFLECVQDMDHENMFWYRQDPGLGLRLIYFSYDVKMKEKGDIPEGYSVSREKKERFSLILESASTNQTSMYLCASRAAGGALNTEAFFGQGTRLTVV.